The 18 T cell receptor beta chains in this list originate from one sample, sequenced in a study of shared T cell receptors in the human thymus. TCRdb's table, derived via immunoSEQ multiplex PCR, lists solely in-frame clones and lacks some. Among roughly 700,000 clones, approximately 87% were seen once, and the ten largest hold around 0.01%. These sequences were also reported in another study, on human thymus T cells.

Sample: thymocytes. These receptors were collected from a boy under two years old with a congenital heart defect.

The genes are TRBV6-1 and TRBJ2-5, with a weak D call TRBD1 (5 bases). Trimming took off 3 bases at V and 5 bases at J, with 7 bases between the two ends. The CDR3 covers 12 residues. CDR1 is MNHNS, CDR2 SASEGT, per germline. The CDR3 spells CASSEGRETQYF. CDR3 sequence (DNA): TGTGCCAGCAGTGAGGGGCGGGAGACCCAGTACTTC.

This chain links TRBV7-3 with TRBJ2-7; 7 positions match TRBD2. Trimming cost V 5 bases and J 7 bases; bases outside gene matches: 5. This CDR3 is 12 amino acids long. Looked up from germline, CDR1 is SGHTA and CDR2 is FQGTGA. The CDR3 bases are TGTGCCAGCAGCACCCTGGGGGGGGAGCAGTACTTC. Residues: CASSTLGGEQYF. Supplemented by reference TRBV7-3 and TRBJ2-7, the full variable domain reads GAGVSQTPSNKVTEKGKYVELRCDPISGHTALYWYRQSLGQGPEFLIYFQGTGAADDSGLPNDRFFAVRPEGSVSTLKIQRTERGDSAVYLCASSTLGGEQYFGPGTRLTVT.

The gene calls are TRBV14 and TRBJ2-7; the match to TRBD2 covers 8 bases. The CDR3 covers 18 residues. Germline V gives CDR1 SGHDN, CDR2 FVKESK. J was trimmed by 2 bases and V by 4 bases; bases with no gene match: 16. The CDR3 protein is CASSPPPGTSGGPYEQYF. The CDR3 DNA is TGTGCCAGCAGCCCCCCCCCGGGTACGTCGGGAGGGCCCTACGAGCAGTACTTC.

The chain combines TRBV4-2 with TRBJ1-2, with D perhaps matching TRBD1 (6 bases). V gave up 0 bases and J gave up 6 bases, with 17 bases separating them. Per the germline V gene, CDR1 is LGHNA and CDR2 is YNFKEQ. The CDR3 extends over 16 amino acids. As DNA, the CDR3 is TGTGCCAGCAGCCAAGATGAAACAGGGACAAGCCATGGCTACACCTTC. Protein sequence: CASSQDETGTSHGYTF.

The chain employs TRBV5-4 and TRBJ2-7; D is uncertain. Trimming shortened V by 10 bases and J by 3 bases, and 5 bases separated the two germline ends. Germline assignment: CDR1 SGHNT and CDR2 YYREEE (reference sequence). The CDR3 runs 9 residues. The CDR3 spells CAQDYEQYF. Here the CDR3 DNA reads TGTGCCCAGGACTACGAGCAGTACTTC.

The V and J genes are TRBV2 and TRBJ2-1, with 13 positions matching TRBD2. The CDR3 has 16 amino acids. Germline CDR1 reads SNHLY; CDR2 reads FYNNEI. Losses at the gene ends were 9 bases for V and 0 bases for J; bases not matched to a gene: 5. CDR3 loop: CARTSGGNRSYNEQFF. The CDR3 coding sequence is TGTGCCAGGACTAGCGGGGGGAATCGCTCCTACAATGAGCAGTTCTTC.

The rearrangement links TRBV4-2 to TRBJ1-2; 10 bases map to TRBD1. The germline V gene encodes CDR1 LGHNA and CDR2 YNFKEQ. V was clipped by 0 bases and J by 8 bases; unmatched bases: 6. This CDR3 contains 15 residues. The CDR3 DNA reads as TGTGCCAGCAGCCAAGACCGACAGGGGGCAGGAGGCTACACCTTC. It translates to CASSQDRQGAGGYTF.

This rearrangement joins TRBV2 to TRBJ2-5; D is undetermined. This CDR3 spans 15 amino acids. V lost 4 bases to trimming and J lost 2 bases, with 14 bases between them. From germline, CDR1 is SNHLY and CDR2 FYNNEI. The CDR3 coding sequence is TGTGCCAGCAGTGGTGTGAGCCAATTGCAAGAGACCCAGTACTTC. This codes for CASSGVSQLQETQYF. Using reference TRBV2 and TRBJ2-5 for the parts outside the CDR3, the full variable domain is EPEVTQTPSHQVTQMGQEVILRCVPISNHLYFYWYRQILGQKVEFLVSFYNNEISEKSEIFDDQFSVERPDGSNFTLKIRSTKLEDSAMYFCASSGVSQLQETQYFGPGTRLLVL.

The genes are TRBV5-8 and TRBJ2-3, with TRBD1 identical over 7 bases. The CDR3 is 15 amino acids. Germline loops: CDR1 SGHTS, CDR2 YDEGEE. The J segment lost 5 bases and the V segment lost 1 base, leaving 7 bases of the junction unmatched. As DNA, the CDR3 is TGTGCCAGCAGCTTGTGCCCAGGGGGAGAAGATACGCAGTATTTT. Protein product: CASSLCPGGEDTQYF.

The V and J genes are TRBV7-9 and TRBJ2-7; possible D gene TRBD1, 6 bases. Germline V CDR1 and CDR2: SEHNR, FQNEAQ (reference sequence). Between the trimmed V and J ends, which lost 5 bases and 2 bases, there was a span of 10 bases. The CDR3 spans 13 residues. The CDR3 here is CASSNRDTYEQYF. The CDR3 bases are TGTGCCAGCAGCAACAGGGACACCTACGAGCAGTACTTC.

This clone was counted a single time. The chain carries TRBV6-6 and TRBJ1-2, with 7 bases that match TRBD1. CDR3 length: 16 amino acids. The V and J ends lost 6 bases and 8 bases, in that order; junction bases with no gene match: 18. CDR1 MNHNY and CDR2 SVGAGI come from the germline V gene (reference sequence). This CDR3 reads CASSVPRNHRGEGYTF. CDR3 nucleotide sequence: TGTGCCAGCAGCGTACCCAGGAATCACAGGGGAGAGGGCTACACCTTC.

The chain carries TRBV11-2 and TRBJ2-7, with 12 nucleotides matching TRBD1. Germline-derived CDR1 and CDR2 are SGHAT and FQNNGV. With V trimmed by 1 base and J by 0 bases, 7 bases remained unmatched. The CDR3 has 18 amino acids. The CDR3 is CASSLVGPGQGASYEQYF. The DNA for the CDR3 is TGTGCCAGCAGCTTAGTCGGCCCGGGACAGGGGGCCTCCTACGAGCAGTACTTC.

The chain recombines TRBV7-6 with TRBJ2-1; 9 nucleotides align to TRBD1. The CDR3 length is 17 residues. Losses at the gene ends were 4 bases for V and 1 base for J; bases not matched to a gene: 8. CDR1 SGHVS and CDR2 FNYEAQ come from the germline V gene. The CDR3 is CASSCDEGQGSYNEQFF. The CDR3, as DNA: TGTGCCAGCAGCTGCGATGAGGGACAGGGTTCCTACAATGAGCAGTTCTTC.

The chain joins TRBV25-1 to TRBJ2-1, with 10 bases fitting TRBD2. Unmatched junction bases numbered 7, after V lost 1 base and J lost 4 bases. The CDR3 is 17 amino acids. In germline, CDR1 is MGHDK, CDR2 SYGVNS. The CDR3 DNA sequence: TGTGCCAGCAGTGAATTGCCTAGCGGGAGCGATTACAATGAGCAGTTCTTC. Amino acid sequence: CASSELPSGSDYNEQFF.

J is TRBJ2-1 and V is TRBV28; TRBD1 matches 8 bases. The CDR3 totals 15 residues. V shed 4 bases and J 4 bases; nucleotides not matched to a gene: 6. Germline loops: CDR1 MDHEN, CDR2 SYDVKM. The CDR3 DNA reads as TGTGCCAGCAGTTCCACAGGGGGTAGATACAATGAGCAGTTCTTC. Amino acids: CASSSTGGRYNEQFF.

The rearrangement uses TRBV4-3 and TRBJ2-7; D is perhaps TRBD2 (5 bases). The CDR3 length is 17 residues. CDR1 is LGHNA and CDR2 is YSLEER in the germline V gene. Deletions cut 0 bases from V and 2 bases from J, with 17 bases between. The CDR3 DNA follows: TGCGCCAGCAGCCAAGATATCCAGCCACCCGGGGCCTACGAGCAGTACTTC. Translating it yields CASSQDIQPPGAYEQYF.

The chain recombines TRBV7-7 with TRBJ2-7, with D maybe TRBD1 (5 bases). The germline V gene encodes CDR1 SSHAT and CDR2 FNYEAQ (reference sequence). V was cut by 0 bases and J by 7 bases, with 13 bases left in between. The CDR3 is made up of 14 amino acids. The CDR3 here is CASSLALGVGEQYF. The CDR3 DNA follows: TGTGCCAGCAGCTTAGCCCTAGGGGTCGGAGAGCAGTACTTC.

The V call is TRBV6-5, the J call TRBJ2-1; D is uncertain. CDR3 length: 14 residues. Germline CDR1 and CDR2: MNHEY and SVGAGI. The V gene lost 4 bases and the J gene lost 4 bases, with 11 bases spanning the gap. CDR3 coding DNA: TGTGCCAGCAGTTCTCAGTATCGATACAATGAGCAGTTCTTC. Protein sequence: CASSSQYRYNEQFF.